The clone carrying this T cell receptor (beta chain) showed up many times. Its matching antigen is unknown. The library was built from about 370 ng RNA with molecular barcoded adaptors for alpha/delta and beta/gamma chains. TCRdb recomputed calls from the reads with MiXCR, one row per CDR3 protein. The data contain approximately 90,000 distinct CDR3 sequences, more than 9% of them seen just once; the ten biggest clones take up about 15%. The data belong to a study of read filtering for tumor transcriptome and immune sequencing. Overall study findings and caveats: Dropping single-read clonotypes raised IR-seq and RNA-seq shared-clonotype correlation.

The sequence derives from a donor aged 40 or over with multiple myeloma. Specimen: a population of CD138-negative cells sorted from bone marrow.

The CDR3 DNA reads as TGTGCCAGCTCGGACGGGCGGACTAATAGCAATCAGCCCCAGCATTTT. Amino acid sequence: CASSDGRTNSNQPQHF. The rearrangement links TRBV18 to TRBJ1-5; D is unresolved. V was cut by 6 bases and J by 0 bases, with 15 bases left in between. The length of the CDR3 is 16 residues. Germline CDR1 is KGHSH and CDR2 is LQKENI.